One and the same sample provided the 6 T cell receptor beta chains below, sequenced in a study of T-cell reconstitution after alpha-beta-depleted transplantation in children. The authors prepared the TCRbeta library with unique molecular identifiers. TCRdb passed the PCR reads through MiXCR, listing each CDR3 protein once. Among roughly 490,000 distinct CDR3 sequences listed, over 9.5% were seen once. The specimen was PBMCs, mostly from graft donor cells, collected 180 days after TCRalphabeta/CD19-depleted stem cell transplant. The source of these receptors is a female patient aged 2 to 10 who had a stem cell transplant for aplastic anemia, so the T cells may come from the graft donor.

This chain uses TRBV4-1 with TRBJ2-1; TRBD2 agrees at 10 bases. V trimming: 0 bases; J trimming: 9 bases; junction bases outside the gene matches: 11. This CDR3 has 17 amino acids. Germline CDR1 MGHRA, CDR2 YSYEKL. CDR3 nucleotide sequence: TGCGCCAGCAGCCAAGATGACCGCCTAGCGGGAGCTGGTGAGCAGTTCTTC. Translating gives CASSQDDRLAGAGEQFF.

This clonotype has only a few counts. The V gene is TRBV4-1, the J gene TRBJ2-7; 9 nucleotides align to TRBD2. With 0 bases clipped from V and 3 bases from J, the junction kept 9 bases outside the gene matches. Per germline, CDR1 MGHRA and CDR2 YSYEKL. This CDR3 is 17 amino acids long. CDR3 DNA: TGCGCCAGCAGCCAAGAGGGGAACGGACTAGCGTTCTACGAGCAGTACGTC. Residues: CASSQEGNGLAFYEQYV.

The chain employs TRBV5-1 and TRBJ2-7; D might be TRBD1 (6 bases). Germline assignment: CDR1 SGHRS and CDR2 YFSETQ. CDR3 length equals 14 residues. Here the CDR3 reads CASSLQGPVGEQYV. The CDR3 coding sequence is TGCGCCAGTAGCTTACAGGGCCCAGTGGGGGAGCAGTACGTC.

This clonotype was found a few times. The gene calls are TRBV4-3 and TRBJ2-7, with 7 bases matching TRBD1. V gave up 5 bases and J gave up 3 bases; unmatched junction bases: 10. The CDR3 is 15 amino acids. Germline V CDR1 and CDR2: LGHNA, YSLEER. The CDR3 spells CASSKGLDRNYEQYF. In nucleotides, the CDR3 is TGCGCCAGCAGCAAAGGACTGGACAGGAACTACGAGCAGTACTTC.

With respect to this clonotype: Mismatch with germline at one junction end may stem from a read error. The chain joins TRBV10-3 to TRBJ2-1; the match to TRBD2 covers 14 bases. The CDR3 runs 15 residues. CDR1 and CDR2 from the germline V gene are ENHRY and SYGVKD. Here the CDR3 DNA reads TGTGCCATCGGGACTAGCGGGAGCTCCTACAATGAGCACTTCTTC. Amino acids: CAIGTSGSSYNEHFF.

This clonotype was seen a single time. The junction shows a germline mismatch at one end, possibly a read error. This chain connects TRBV12-3 or TRBV12-4 to TRBJ2-1, with TRBD1 matching over 10 bases. This CDR3 has 15 amino acids. In DNA form, the CDR3 reads TGTGCCAGCAGTTGGGACAGGGGAACCTACAATAAGCAGTTCTTC. Translating it yields CASSWDRGTYNKQFF.